These 24 T cell receptor beta chains were sequenced from one sample in a study of a mutant IDH1 vaccine in newly diagnosed glioma. Their antigens remain unidentified. Time point described: week 47, end of study. What each vaccine dose contained was 300 ug of mutant IDH1 20-mer peptide, accompanied by topical imiquimod. Clones were sequenced by immunoSEQ multiplex PCR, and TCRdb holds only the in-frame ones, with some missing. The table lists approximately 58,000 clones, roughly 80% of them singletons. Source: PBMCs, taken from a glioma patient whose treatment included an IDH1 peptide vaccine. Every receptor here comes from a man aged 25-45 years with glioma.

The J gene is TRBJ1-1, the V gene TRBV11-2, with D maybe TRBD1 (6 bases). Trimming took off 5 bases at V and 1 base at J, with 17 bases between the two ends. This CDR3 contains 16 residues. CDR1 is SGHAT and CDR2 is FQNNGV in the germline V gene. As DNA, the CDR3 is TGTGCCAGCAGCGCGGCCCGGGGGCAAGGGAACACTGAAGCTTTCTTT. Its protein is CASSAARGQGNTEAFF. Based on the CDR3 plus reference TRBV11-2 and TRBJ1-1, the full variable domain is EAGVAQSPRYKIIEKRQSVAFWCNPISGHATLYWYQQILGQGPKLLIQFQNNGVVDDSQLPKDRFSAERLKGVDSTLKIQPAKLEDSAVYLCASSAARGQGNTEAFFGQGTRLTVV.

This chain uses TRBV19 with TRBJ1-4; 7 positions match TRBD1. Trimming at V came to 5 bases and at J to 4 bases, leaving 10 bases not matched to a gene. Germline CDR1 reads LNHDA; CDR2 reads SQIVND (reference sequence). CDR3 length equals 16 residues. CDR3 sequence: CASSPTGRGVNEKLFF. The CDR3 nucleotides are TGTGCCAGTAGTCCGACAGGGAGGGGTGTTAATGAAAAACTGTTTTTT.

V is TRBV5-1 and J is TRBJ1-1; D unresolved. Germline V gene lookup returns CDR1 SGHRS and CDR2 YFSETQ. This CDR3 spans 14 amino acids. Trimming removed 0 bases at V and 0 bases at J, with 6 bases between. Here the CDR3 reads CASSLVGLNTEAFF. DNA for the CDR3: TGCGCCAGCAGCTTGGTCGGGTTGAACACTGAAGCTTTCTTT.

The chain links TRBV28 to TRBJ1-4; D uncertain. Trimming took off 2 bases at V and 0 bases at J, with 7 bases between the two ends. Germline CDR1 and CDR2: MDHEN and SYDVKM. The CDR3 is 15 amino acids. This chain's CDR3 is CASSLRASTNEKLFF. The CDR3 DNA sequence: TGTGCCAGCAGTTTAAGGGCCTCAACTAATGAAAAACTGTTTTTT.

The chain employs TRBV2 and TRBJ1-2; D may be TRBD1 (5 bases). Trimming removed 7 bases at V and 4 bases at J, with 10 bases between. The CDR3 runs to 12 residues. Looked up from germline, CDR1 is SNHLY and CDR2 is FYNNEI. CDR3 sequence: CASNGGGYGYTF. In DNA form, the CDR3 reads TGTGCCAGCAACGGGGGAGGCTATGGCTACACCTTC.

CDR3: CASSQKRGTSGNTIYF. The CDR3 DNA follows: TGTGCCAGTAGCCAAAAGAGGGGGACCTCTGGAAACACCATATATTTT. The rearrangement joins TRBV19 to TRBJ1-3, with D possibly matching TRBD1 (6 bases). There are 16 residues in the CDR3. Germline V gene sequence: CDR1 LNHDA, CDR2 SQIVND (reference sequence). The V end was cut by 6 bases, the J end by 0 bases, with 15 bases between.

The chain carries TRBV10-3 and TRBJ2-3; 16 bases fit TRBD2. The V gene end was trimmed by 4 bases and the J gene end by 1 base; junction bases not matched to a gene: 5. CDR3 size: 18 residues. Germline CDR1 is ENHRY and CDR2 is SYGVKD. The chain's CDR3 is CAISVGLAGGFGTDTQYF. The CDR3 DNA reads TGTGCCATCAGTGTGGGACTAGCGGGGGGGTTTGGCACAGATACGCAGTATTTT.

This chain joins TRBV7-9 and TRBJ1-5, with no clear D. CDR3 length: 16 amino acids. V dropped 1 base and J dropped 2 bases, with 12 bases sitting between them. Germline V CDR1 and CDR2: SEHNR, FQNEAQ (reference sequence). CDR3: CASSLGGDLGNQPQHF. The CDR3 region has the DNA TGTGCCAGCAGCTTAGGTGGGGATTTGGGCAATCAGCCCCAGCATTTT.

The gene calls are TRBV2 and TRBJ2-3, with no clear D. The V end was cut by 0 bases, the J end by 5 bases, with 0 bases between. Germline V gene sequence: CDR1 SNHLY, CDR2 FYNNEI. The CDR3 runs 11 residues. The CDR3 bases are TGTGCCAGCAGTGAAGCAGATACGCAGTATTTT. This gives the protein CASSEADTQYF. The full variable domain, with the rest looked up from reference TRBV2 and TRBJ2-3, is EPEVTQTPSHQVTQMGQEVILRCVPISNHLYFYWYRQILGQKVEFLVSFYNNEISEKSEIFDDQFSVERPDGSNFTLKIRSTKLEDSAMYFCASSEADTQYFGPGTRLTVL.

The chain carries TRBV5-1 and TRBJ2-5; D uncertain. V was clipped by 1 base and J by 2 bases, with 3 bases between them. Germline CDR1 and CDR2: SGHRS and YFSETQ. The CDR3 extends over 12 amino acids. The CDR3 DNA sequence: TGCGCCAGCAGCTTGAGGCAAGAGACCCAGTACTTC. It encodes CASSLRQETQYF.

For the CDR3, the DNA is TGTGCCAGCAGTTTATCGACAGGGAACACCGGGGAGCTGTTTTTT. This sequence encodes CASSLSTGNTGELFF. V and J are TRBV28 and TRBJ2-2, with a tentative D call TRBD1 (6 bases). The CDR3 extends over 15 amino acids. V was trimmed by 1 base and J by 1 base, leaving 7 bases between them. CDR1 is MDHEN, CDR2 SYDVKM, per germline.

The chain is built from TRBV5-7 and TRBJ1-4, with 9 bases identical to TRBD1. TRBV5-7 is placed among ORFs of uncertain function. Trimming cost V 1 base and J 3 bases; bases outside gene matches: 7. The CDR3 is 17 amino acids. CDR3 nucleotide sequence: TGTGCCAGCAGCTTGCAGCGGGACAGGGTATCTAATGAAAAACTGTTTTTT. This gives the protein CASSLQRDRVSNEKLFF.

Only a few counts were recorded for this clone. The chain couples TRBV5-1 to TRBJ2-6, with no clear D. V was pared by 4 bases and J by 0 bases, with 5 bases between. The CDR3 totals 14 residues. Germline loops: CDR1 SGHRS, CDR2 YFSETQ. Written as DNA, the CDR3 is TGCGCCAGCAGCCGCAACTCTGGGGCCAACGTCCTGACTTTC. The encoded protein is CASSRNSGANVLTF.

The rearrangement links TRBV9 to TRBJ1-3, with D tentatively TRBD1 (5 bases). Trimming cost V 3 bases and J 9 bases, with 34 bases left between them. Germline V gives CDR1 SGDLS, CDR2 YYNGEE. This CDR3 contains 20 residues. The CDR3, as DNA: TGTGCCAGCAGCGCCCGGTTGAGGGGTGAATCGTCCGAGTTCGGGGGCACCATATATTTT. It codes for CASSARLRGESSEFGGTIYF.

V and J are TRBV6-1 and TRBJ2-1, with TRBD2 matching 9 bases. The CDR3 has 15 residues. The junction had 2 bases not matched to a gene; V was cut back by 1 base and J by 4 bases. In germline, CDR1 is MNHNS, CDR2 SASEGT. This chain's CDR3 is CASSEVLAGYNEQFF. CDR3 DNA sequence: TGTGCCAGCAGTGAAGTTCTAGCGGGGTACAATGAGCAGTTCTTC.

This chain connects TRBV9 to TRBJ2-3, with 13 bases identical to TRBD2. This CDR3 is built from 17 residues. After removal of 0 bases from V and 6 bases from J, the junction contained 7 bases not matched to a gene. In germline, CDR1 is SGDLS, CDR2 YYNGEE. In DNA, the CDR3 is TGTGCCAGCAGCGTAGCTAGGACTAGCGGGGGTCGGGATACGCAGTATTTT. Its protein is CASSVARTSGGRDTQYF.

The rearrangement joins TRBV4-2 to TRBJ1-4, with D possibly matching TRBD1 (5 bases). Germline V lookup: CDR1 LGHNA, CDR2 YNFKEQ. V was shortened by 1 base and J by 7 bases, with 13 bases between the two germline ends. The CDR3 spans 15 residues. The CDR3 spells CASSQVGARGEKLFF. DNA of the CDR3: TGTGCCAGCAGCCAAGTCGGAGCTAGGGGTGAAAAACTGTTTTTT.

This chain joins TRBV5-1 and TRBJ2-7; TRBD1 matches 9 bases. This CDR3 region has 18 residues. J was trimmed by 0 bases and V by 4 bases; bases with no gene match: 14. Germline CDR1 is SGHRS and CDR2 is YFSETQ. The CDR3 spells CASSRAIGTGRGSYEQYF. The CDR3 DNA follows: TGCGCCAGCAGCAGAGCAATCGGGACAGGGAGAGGCTCCTACGAGCAGTACTTC. The whole variable domain, filled in from reference TRBV5-1 and TRBJ2-7, reads KAGVTQTPRYLIKTRGQQVTLSCSPISGHRSVSWYQQTPGQGLQFLFEYFSETQRNKGNFPGRFSGRQFSNSRSEMNVSTLELGDSALYLCASSRAIGTGRGSYEQYFGPGTRLTVT.

This chain connects TRBV11-2 to TRBJ2-7, with 10 bases fitting TRBD1. The CDR3 runs 15 residues. Germline V gene data show CDR1 as SGHAT and CDR2 as FQNNGV. V shed 1 base, J shed 5 bases, and the junction held 5 bases outside the gene matches. CDR3 nucleotides: TGTGCCAGCAGCTTAGGGGGGACAGGGGTCAACGAGCAGTACTTC. Encoded protein: CASSLGGTGVNEQYF.

The chain combines TRBV15 with TRBJ2-2; no clear D. CDR1 LNHNV and CDR2 YYDKDF come from the germline V gene (reference sequence). Between the trimmed V and J ends, which lost 2 bases and 1 base, there was a span of 17 bases. This CDR3 has 18 amino acids. CDR3 sequence reads: CATSRYRGRPGNTGELFF. The CDR3 DNA sequence: TGTGCCACCAGCAGATATAGAGGACGGCCTGGGAACACCGGGGAGCTGTTTTTT. Together with reference TRBV15 and TRBJ2-2, the CDR3 gives the full variable domain: DAMVIQNPRYQVTQFGKPVTLSCSQTLNHNVMYWYQQKSSQAPKLLFHYYDKDFNNEADTPDNFQSRRPNTSFCFLDIRSPGLGDTAMYLCATSRYRGRPGNTGELFFGEGSRLTVL.

In this sample, this clone turned up once. This rearrangement joins TRBV5-1 to TRBJ2-7, with TRBD2 as a possible D gene (6 bases). This CDR3 has 14 residues. V lost 0 bases and J lost 4, with 11 bases in between. Germline V CDR1 and CDR2: SGHRS, YFSETQ. CDR3 in amino acids: CASSLARGKYEQYF. For the CDR3, the DNA is TGCGCCAGCAGCTTGGCTCGGGGGAAATACGAGCAGTACTTC.

The chain carries TRBV4-1 and TRBJ1-2, with D unclear. The germline gives CDR1 MGHRA, CDR2 YSYEKL. This CDR3 has 16 amino acids. The germline V and J ends were trimmed by 0 bases and 0 bases, with 11 bases remaining between them. The CDR3, as DNA: TGCGCCAGCAGCCAAGAACCGGCAGATGCTAACTATGGCTACACCTTC. It encodes CASSQEPADANYGYTF.

The chain links TRBV27 to TRBJ2-7; TRBD1 might be the D (6 bases). The ends were cut back, 7 bases at V and 5 bases at J, with 18 bases in the middle. CDR1 MNHEY and CDR2 SMNVEV come from the germline V gene (reference sequence). The CDR3 length is 14 residues. Written as DNA, the CDR3 is TGTGCCAGCACCTCCCTAGGGGGATTCGACGAGCAGTACTTC. Encoded protein: CASTSLGGFDEQYF.

This rearrangement joins TRBV7-8 to TRBJ1-5, with D unclear. Germline V gene data show CDR1 as SGHVS and CDR2 as FQNEAQ. This CDR3 region has 15 residues. The V gene lost 2 bases and the J gene lost 2 bases, with 10 bases spanning the gap. This CDR3 is CASSLLHGGNQPQHF. DNA for the CDR3: TGTGCCAGCAGCTTACTTCACGGGGGCAATCAGCCCCAGCATTTT. Full variable domain (remainder filled in from reference TRBV7-8 and TRBJ1-5): GAGVSQSPRYKVAKRGQDVALRCDPISGHVSLFWYQQALGQGPEFLTYFQNEAQLDKSGLPSDRFFAERPEGSVSTLKIQRTQQEDSAVYLCASSLLHGGNQPQHFGDGTRLSIL.